This T cell receptor (beta chain) was identified during a study of immune evolution from preneoplasia to lung adenocarcinoma. CDR1 is SGHAT and CDR2 is FQNNGV in the germline V gene. CDR3 length: 16 residues. Between the trimmed V and J ends, which lost 5 bases and 4 bases, there was a span of 17 bases. Using immunoSEQ multiplex PCR, the repertoire was profiled, and TCRdb retains in-frame clones only, with some absent. The sample contains roughly 14,000 clones, approximately 80% of which appear only once. This TCR came from a person aged 70 to 79 with lung adenocarcinoma. The J gene is TRBJ2-2, the V gene TRBV11-2; tentatively, D is TRBD2 (5 bases). The sequencing input was FFPE minimally invasive lung adenocarcinoma tissue. CDR3 coding DNA: TGTGCCAGCAGCCTACGCTTAGCTAGCTTCACCGGGGAGCTGTTTTTT. Protein: CASSLRLASFTGELFF.